The next 7 T cell receptor beta chains were all read from a single sample in a study of PD-L1 blockade in urothelial cancer. TCRdb's table, derived via immunoSEQ multiplex PCR, lists solely in-frame clones and lacks some. Of more than 55,000 clones detected, 86% appear once; the ten largest clones hold less than 3.5%. Sample: PBMCs, taken around atezolizumab (anti-PD-L1) treatment. The source of these receptors is a man aged 50-59 years with urothelial cancer.

This rearrangement joins TRBV5-1 to TRBJ2-7; 10 nucleotides match TRBD1. Germline V gene sequence: CDR1 SGHRS, CDR2 YFSETQ. The V gene end was trimmed by 3 bases and the J gene end by 3 bases; junction bases not matched to a gene: 3. This CDR3 region has 14 residues. CDR3 protein: CASSSWDRGYEQYF. CDR3 DNA: TGCGCCAGCAGCTCCTGGGACAGGGGCTACGAGCAGTACTTC. Supplemented by reference TRBV5-1 and TRBJ2-7, the full variable domain reads KAGVTQTPRYLIKTRGQQVTLSCSPISGHRSVSWYQQTPGQGLQFLFEYFSETQRNKGNFPGRFSGRQFSNSRSEMNVSTLELGDSALYLCASSSWDRGYEQYFGPGTRLTVT.

The genes are TRBV5-1 and TRBJ2-7; D is possibly TRBD2 (6 bases). CDR3 length: 15 residues. The V end lost 0 bases, the J end lost 2 bases, and 12 bases lay between the germline ends. The germline CDR1 and CDR2 sequences are SGHRS and YFSETQ. CDR3 region: CASSLDGGSAYEQYF. The CDR3 region has the DNA TGCGCCAGCAGCTTGGATGGGGGGTCTGCCTACGAGCAGTACTTC.

Judged by abundance, this clone is medium-sized. Other DNA sequences in the same sample also yield this CDR3. The V gene is TRBV18, the J gene TRBJ1-1, with D perhaps matching TRBD1 (6 bases). Germline-derived CDR1 and CDR2 are KGHSH and LQKENI. V dropped 5 bases and J dropped 1 base, with 8 bases sitting between them. There are 13 residues in the CDR3. The CDR3 bases are TGTGCCAGCTCAGCGGACAGGAACACTGAAGCTTTCTTT. This codes for CASSADRNTEAFF. Looking up the rest from reference TRBV18 and TRBJ1-1 gives the full variable domain: NAGVMQNPRHLVRRRGQEARLRCSPMKGHSHVYWYRQLPEEGLKFMVYLQKENIIDESGMPKERFSAEFPKEGPSILRIQQVVRGDSAAYFCASSADRNTEAFFGQGTRLTVV.

The V call is TRBV6-5, the J call TRBJ1-6, with D tentatively TRBD1 (6 bases). Germline assignment: CDR1 MNHEY and CDR2 SVGAGI. Trimming removed 7 bases from V and 7 bases from J, with 17 bases in between. The CDR3 covers 15 residues. CDR3 region: CASTPDRSGNSPLHF. The CDR3 DNA sequence: TGTGCCAGCACACCCGACAGGTCAGGGAATTCACCCCTCCACTTT.

This chain connects TRBV10-2 to TRBJ2-5, with a weak D call TRBD1 (5 bases). Trimming pared 0 bases from V and 7 bases from J, leaving 12 bases between. The CDR3 is 14 amino acids. Germline loops: CDR1 WSHSY, CDR2 SAAADI. CDR3 sequence: CASSESKDTGTQYF. CDR3 nucleotide sequence: TGCGCCAGCAGTGAGTCGAAGGACACTGGGACCCAGTACTTC.

The chain carries TRBV6-5 and TRBJ1-1; 7 positions agree with TRBD1. Germline CDR1 and CDR2: MNHEY and SVGAGI. This CDR3 is built from 16 residues. The V gene end was trimmed by 2 bases and the J gene end by 1 base; junction bases not matched to a gene: 7. CDR3 sequence: CASSYPGGGKNTEAFF. The CDR3 nucleotides are TGTGCCAGCAGTTACCCGGGAGGGGGCAAGAACACTGAAGCTTTCTTT.

The chain joins TRBV7-2 to TRBJ2-7; D call uncertain. V lost 1 base and J 2 bases, leaving 6 bases between the germline ends. Germline CDR1 is SGHTA and CDR2 is FQGNSA. CDR3 length: 13 amino acids. The CDR3 DNA reads TGTGCCAGCAGCTTAGTACAGACCTACGAGCAGTACTTC. It encodes CASSLVQTYEQYF.